Following are 13 T cell receptor beta chains from one sample sequenced in a study of cytomegalovirus exposure and HLA in healthy donors. 13 Jbeta primers and 60 Vbeta primers were used for the PCR. Profiling relied on immunoSEQ multiplex PCR, and the TCRdb table lists in-frame clones only, not all of them. Found here are some 150,000 clones, 75% of them singletons; the top ten hold about 7%. Sequenced: PBMCs. The receptor set was obtained from a man in his thirties or forties in good health and CMV-seronegative.

The rearrangement links TRBV9 to TRBJ2-7, with 7 nucleotides matching TRBD2. The CDR3 consists of 14 residues. The J segment lost 6 bases and the V segment lost 4 bases, leaving 10 bases of the junction unmatched. CDR1 is SGDLS and CDR2 is YYNGEE in the germline V gene. This chain's CDR3 is CASSPGVTSAEQYF. CDR3 bases: TGTGCCAGCAGCCCTGGGGTAACTAGCGCCGAGCAGTACTTC.

This clone was counted a single time. CDR3 coding DNA: TGTGCCAGCAGCCAGGGCCTCTATGTCGAAAAACTGTTTTTT. This codes for CASSQGLYVEKLFF. This chain joins TRBV5-6 and TRBJ1-4; perhaps TRBD1 as D (5 bases). The germline CDR1 and CDR2 sequences are SGHDT and YYEEEE. The length of the CDR3 is 14 residues. Trimming pared 4 bases from V and 8 bases from J, leaving 15 bases between.

This clone came up once. The chain recombines TRBV5-6 with TRBJ1-2; 12 positions match TRBD1. The CDR3 is 14 amino acids. In germline, CDR1 is SGHDT, CDR2 YYEEEE. With V trimmed by 4 bases and J by 8 bases, 6 bases remained unmatched. CDR3 coding DNA: TGTGCCAGCAGCGTGGGACAGGGGGCGTCGGGCTACACCTTC. Translated, it gives CASSVGQGASGYTF.

This clone has a single count. The chain carries TRBV19 and TRBJ2-7; 10 positions match TRBD1. Germline-derived CDR1 and CDR2 are LNHDA and SQIVND (reference sequence). The V gene end was trimmed by 8 bases and the J gene end by 2 bases; junction bases not matched to a gene: 12. This CDR3 spans 16 amino acids. In DNA, the CDR3 is TGTGCCAGTTCTCCCGGCTGGGGACAGGGGCCCTACGAGCAGTACTTC. Translated: CASSPGWGQGPYEQYF.

Comments on this clone: Other DNA sequences from this sample encode an identical CDR3 as well. The chain combines TRBV27 with TRBJ2-2, with D possibly being TRBD1 (6 bases). CDR3 length: 16 residues. CDR1 and CDR2 from the germline V gene are MNHEY and SMNVEV (reference sequence). The V gene lost 5 bases and the J gene lost 0 bases, with 13 bases spanning the gap. CDR3 sequence: CASSRPGQTNTGELFF. In nucleotides, the CDR3 is TGTGCCAGCAGTAGACCAGGACAGACGAACACCGGGGAGCTGTTTTTT.

This clone came up once. The rearrangement joins TRBV5-1 to TRBJ2-7; TRBD2 might be the D (5 bases). CDR1 and CDR2 (germline): SGHRS, YFSETQ. There are 15 residues in the CDR3. Between the trimmed V and J ends, which lost 4 bases and 3 bases, there was a span of 17 bases. The CDR3 region is CASSLASGSIYEQYF. The DNA of the CDR3 is TGCGCCAGCAGCCTAGCTTCAGGAAGTATCTACGAGCAGTACTTC. Drawing the rest from reference TRBV5-1 and TRBJ2-7, the complete variable domain is KAGVTQTPRYLIKTRGQQVTLSCSPISGHRSVSWYQQTPGQGLQFLFEYFSETQRNKGNFPGRFSGRQFSNSRSEMNVSTLELGDSALYLCASSLASGSIYEQYFGPGTRLTVT.

The rearrangement uses TRBV7-9 and TRBJ2-1; D may be TRBD2 (6 bases). V lost 4 bases and J lost 5, with 18 bases in between. The length of the CDR3 is 16 residues. Germline CDR1 SEHNR, CDR2 FQNEAQ (reference sequence). The CDR3 DNA reads TGTGCCAGCAGCTCCACCCCCGCCGGGAGCCACAATGAGCAGTTCTTC. Translated, it gives CASSSTPAGSHNEQFF.

This chain links TRBV28 with TRBJ2-1; a weak D match, TRBD1 (6 bases). V was pared by 5 bases and J by 0 bases, with 14 bases between. This CDR3 is built from 16 residues. CDR1 MDHEN and CDR2 SYDVKM come from the germline V gene. The CDR3 sequence is CASSPLQGSSYNEQFF. CDR3 DNA: TGTGCCAGCAGTCCCCTACAGGGAAGCTCCTACAATGAGCAGTTCTTC.

This chain links TRBV29-1 with TRBJ2-1; 8 bases line up with TRBD1. The CDR3 consists of 14 residues. Germline CDR1 and CDR2: SQVTM and ANQGSEA. After removal of 7 bases from V and 1 base from J, the junction contained 6 bases not matched to a gene. As DNA, the CDR3 is TGCAGCGCCCTTGGACAGGGTTCCTACAATGAGCAGTTCTTC. It specifies CSALGQGSYNEQFF.

The V gene is TRBV28, the J gene TRBJ2-7; the match to TRBD2 covers 9 bases. CDR1 is MDHEN, CDR2 SYDVKM, per germline. The CDR3 runs 17 residues. V trimming: 5 bases; J trimming: 3 bases; junction bases outside the gene matches: 14. The CDR3 loop reads CASSHGTSSWENYEQYF. CDR3 bases: TGTGCCAGCAGTCACGGGACTAGCTCATGGGAGAACTACGAGCAGTACTTC.

The chain links TRBV10-1 to TRBJ2-1, with 8 positions matching TRBD1. Germline V gives CDR1 WNHNN, CDR2 SYGVQD (reference sequence). CDR3 length: 17 residues. J was trimmed by 1 base and V by 0 bases; bases with no gene match: 5. Here the CDR3 DNA reads TGCGCCAGCAGTGAGTCCCGTAGGACAGGGTCCTACAATGAGCAGTTCTTC. This encodes CASSESRRTGSYNEQFF.

This chain links TRBV27 with TRBJ2-7; 8 positions match TRBD1. Germline loops: CDR1 MNHEY, CDR2 SMNVEV (reference sequence). This CDR3 region has 17 residues. Trimming cost V 6 bases and J 4 bases; bases outside gene matches: 17. The CDR3 nucleotides are TGTGCCAGCAGACGCTTCACAGGGGGTGCTACCCTTTACGAGCAGTACTTC. It yields the protein CASRRFTGGATLYEQYF.

This clone was seen more than once but under ten times. CDR3 DNA: TGTGCCAGCAGCTTTGGTGCAGCGGTCTCCTACGAGCAGTACTTC. Translation gives CASSFGAAVSYEQYF. The chain links TRBV7-2 to TRBJ2-7, with D possibly matching TRBD2 (5 bases). CDR1 is SGHTA and CDR2 is FQGNSA in the germline V gene. Trimming stripped 3 bases from V and 0 bases from J, with 12 bases between. The CDR3 length is 15 residues.